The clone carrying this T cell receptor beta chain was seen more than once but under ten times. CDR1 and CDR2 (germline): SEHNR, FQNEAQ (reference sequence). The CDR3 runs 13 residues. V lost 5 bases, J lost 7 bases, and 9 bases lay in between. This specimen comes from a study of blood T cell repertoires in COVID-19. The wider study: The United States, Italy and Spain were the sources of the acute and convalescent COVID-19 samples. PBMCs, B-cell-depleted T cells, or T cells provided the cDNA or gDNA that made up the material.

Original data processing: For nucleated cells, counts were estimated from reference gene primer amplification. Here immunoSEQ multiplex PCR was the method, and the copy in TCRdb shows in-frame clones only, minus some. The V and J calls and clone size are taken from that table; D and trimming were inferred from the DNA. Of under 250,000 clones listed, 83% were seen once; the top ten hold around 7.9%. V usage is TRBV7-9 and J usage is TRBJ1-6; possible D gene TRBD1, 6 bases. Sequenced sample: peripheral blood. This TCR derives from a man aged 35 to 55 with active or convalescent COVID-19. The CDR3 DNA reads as TGTGCCAGCAGCCAAGGACAGAATTCACCCCTCCACTTT. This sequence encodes CASSQGQNSPLHF.